The 18 T cell receptor beta chains below come from one sample, sequenced in a study of cytomegalovirus exposure and HLA in healthy donors. Researchers ran the PCR with 60 Vbeta and 13 Jbeta primers. Produced via immunoSEQ multiplex PCR; TCRdb's table is partial and in-frame only. The table has 170,000 or so clones, roughly 80% seen once. The sequenced sample consisted of PBMCs. These receptors all come from a boy aged 2 to 10 in good health and CMV-seronegative.

The genes are TRBV5-6 and TRBJ2-7; 8 nucleotides align to TRBD2. CDR3 length: 15 amino acids. Germline V gene lookup returns CDR1 SGHDT and CDR2 YYEEEE. V was pared by 4 bases and J by 5 bases, with 11 bases of the junction left unmatched. Here the CDR3 DNA reads TGTGCCAGCAGCCGGAGCGGGAGCCTTTTCCACGAGCAGTACTTC. Amino acid sequence: CASSRSGSLFHEQYF. Using reference TRBV5-6 and TRBJ2-7 for the parts outside the CDR3, the full variable domain is DAGVTQSPTHLIKTRGQQVTLRCSPKSGHDTVSWYQQALGQGPQFIFQYYEEEERQRGNFPDRFSGHQFPNYSSELNVNALLLGDSALYLCASSRSGSLFHEQYFGPGTRLTVT.

This clone appeared a single time. The chain carries TRBV6-5 and TRBJ2-3; possibly TRBD2 for D (5 bases). Germline V gives CDR1 MNHEY, CDR2 SVGAGI. The CDR3 contains 13 residues. V lost 7 bases to trimming and J lost 6 bases, with 14 bases between them. CDR3 nucleotide sequence: TGTGCCAGCAAACGTGGGAGTCTTGATACGCAGTATTTT. The encoded protein is CASKRGSLDTQYF.

The chain uses TRBV6-5 and TRBJ1-1; D may be TRBD1 (5 bases). V shed 7 bases and J shed 2 bases, with 14 bases lying between them. This CDR3 has 14 amino acids. In germline, CDR1 is MNHEY, CDR2 SVGAGI. The chain's CDR3 is CASTSTALNTEAFF. CDR3 nucleotide sequence: TGTGCCAGCACGTCGACAGCGCTCAACACTGAAGCTTTCTTT.

J is TRBJ2-1 and V is TRBV28; D possibly corresponds to TRBD2 (6 bases). The CDR3 extends over 16 amino acids. Trimming took off 6 bases at V and 10 bases at J, with 25 bases between the two ends. CDR1 and CDR2 from the germline V gene are MDHEN and SYDVKM. CDR3 nucleotide sequence: TGTGCCAGCAGCCCTTCCAAAGAGGAGGGCTACAGGGAGCAGTTCTTC. It codes for CASSPSKEEGYREQFF.

The chain has TRBV5-1 and TRBJ2-3; possibly TRBD1 for D (6 bases). The germline V and J ends were trimmed by 1 base and 0 bases, with 15 bases remaining between them. The CDR3 has 17 amino acids. Germline assignment: CDR1 SGHRS and CDR2 YFSETQ. The CDR3 coding sequence is TGCGCCAGCAGCTTGCCCTACGTGACAGGTAGCACAGATACGCAGTATTTT. The encoded protein is CASSLPYVTGSTDTQYF.

This clone has just a few counts. J is TRBJ1-1 and V is TRBV13, with a weak D call TRBD1 (6 bases). Trimming cost V 5 bases and J 10 bases, with 11 bases left between them. Germline CDR1 is PRHDT and CDR2 is FYEKMQ (reference sequence). CDR3 length equals 11 residues. The CDR3 is CASSEQGAAFF. CDR3 sequence (DNA): TGTGCCAGCAGCGAACAGGGAGCAGCTTTCTTT.

This clone was detected a few times. This chain connects TRBV14 to TRBJ2-7, with a possible D match to TRBD2 (5 bases). The CDR3 is 17 amino acids. Germline V CDR1 and CDR2: SGHDN, FVKESK. Trimming cost V 0 bases and J 0 bases, with 15 bases left between them. The CDR3 DNA reads as TGTGCCAGCAGCCAAGAAGTCAGCCCGGGGTACTCCTACGAGCAGTACTTC. This gives the protein CASSQEVSPGYSYEQYF.

The rearrangement links TRBV27 to TRBJ1-1; 7 nucleotides match TRBD1. The length of the CDR3 is 13 residues. CDR1 and CDR2 from the germline V gene are MNHEY and SMNVEV (reference sequence). After removal of 6 bases from V and 6 bases from J, the junction contained 7 bases not matched to a gene. The CDR3 coding sequence is TGTGCCAGCAGAACAGGGGTTTCAGCTGAAGCTTTCTTT. Translated: CASRTGVSAEAFF.

The chain couples TRBV7-9 to TRBJ1-2, with D maybe TRBD1 (5 bases). Trimming took off 5 bases at V and 4 bases at J, with 20 bases between the two ends. Germline V gene sequence: CDR1 SEHNR, CDR2 FQNEAQ (reference sequence). This CDR3 region has 16 residues. For the CDR3, the DNA is TGTGCCAGCAGCCTCCCTCTGGGCCAGGGTCGCTATGGCTACACCTTC. It codes for CASSLPLGQGRYGYTF.

V usage is TRBV6-1 and J usage is TRBJ2-6, with D maybe TRBD1 (6 bases). Trimming removed 2 bases at V and 0 bases at J, with 14 bases between. The CDR3 consists of 18 residues. The germline CDR1 and CDR2 sequences are MNHNS and SASEGT. The DNA for the CDR3 is TGTGCCAGCAGTGAACGGGGACACCTAATCTCTGGGGCCAACGTCCTGACTTTC. Translated, it gives CASSERGHLISGANVLTF.

CDR3 loop: CASSPSSGAYNEQFF. In nucleotides, the CDR3 is TGCGCCAGCAGCCCGAGTAGCGGAGCCTACAATGAGCAGTTCTTC. V is TRBV5-1 and J is TRBJ2-1; a possible D gene is TRBD2 (6 bases). The CDR3 has 15 amino acids. Trimming shortened V by 4 bases and J by 2 bases, and 13 bases separated the two germline ends. CDR1 is SGHRS and CDR2 is YFSETQ in the germline V gene.

The rearrangement uses TRBV6-5 and TRBJ2-5; 9 nucleotides align to TRBD1. The J segment lost 5 bases and the V segment lost 6 bases, leaving 7 bases of the junction unmatched. CDR3 length: 14 amino acids. Per germline, CDR1 MNHEY and CDR2 SVGAGI. This CDR3 is CASSRTGEDETQYF. The DNA for the CDR3 is TGTGCCAGCAGCCGGACAGGGGAAGACGAGACCCAGTACTTC.

The gene calls are TRBV30 and TRBJ1-1; D is unclear. Germline assignment: CDR1 GTSNPN and CDR2 SVGIG (reference sequence). Between the trimmed V and J ends, which lost 0 bases and 5 bases, there was a span of 7 bases. The CDR3 is 12 residues long. Written as DNA, the CDR3 is TGTGCCTGGAGTGTACGGCGGACTGAAGCTTTCTTT. This gives the protein CAWSVRRTEAFF.

This clone was seen only once. This chain joins TRBV27 and TRBJ2-2; weak D call: TRBD2 (6 bases). CDR1 MNHEY and CDR2 SMNVEV come from the germline V gene (reference sequence). CDR3 length: 16 amino acids. Trimming cost V 1 base and J 4 bases, with 13 bases left between them. The CDR3 DNA reads TGTGCCAGCAGTTTATTGACAGCGGAGGGCACCGGGGAGCTGTTTTTT. Its protein is CASSLLTAEGTGELFF.

The chain joins TRBV10-3 to TRBJ2-7; TRBD1 aligns across 7 bases. CDR1 and CDR2 (germline): ENHRY, SYGVKD. Trimming removed 0 bases from V and 6 bases from J; junction bases left unmatched: 5. The CDR3 is 14 residues long. Here the CDR3 reads CAISESNRGAEQYF. The CDR3 nucleotides read TGTGCCATCAGTGAGTCAAACAGGGGAGCCGAGCAGTACTTC.

CDR3 sequence reads: CASSRTGGLTTNEKLFF. The CDR3 DNA reads TGTGCCAGCAGCCGGACAGGGGGCCTTACAACTAATGAAAAACTGTTTTTT. This chain links TRBV5-6 with TRBJ1-4, with 11 positions matching TRBD1. Germline V gene sequence: CDR1 SGHDT, CDR2 YYEEEE. V lost 4 bases to trimming and J lost 0 bases; unmatched junction nucleotides: 5. The CDR3 sequence is 17 residues long.

This clone showed up just a few times. The chain carries TRBV6-1 and TRBJ2-6, with 7 bases fitting TRBD2. The V segment lost 4 bases and the J segment 0 bases; nucleotides outside the gene matches: 3. This CDR3 is built from 16 residues. The V gene's germline CDR1 is MNHNS and CDR2 SASEGT. The CDR3 spells CASSGRGGSGANVLTF. CDR3 nucleotides: TGTGCCAGCAGTGGCCGCGGGGGCTCTGGGGCCAACGTCCTGACTTTC.

The V gene is TRBV5-1, the J gene TRBJ2-1, with D possibly TRBD2 on 5 matching bases. Germline CDR1 reads SGHRS; CDR2 reads YFSETQ. This CDR3 has 13 residues. V was cut by 4 bases and J by 8 bases, with 13 bases left in between. The CDR3 DNA reads TGCGCCAGCAGCCCGGGATGGGTGGATGAGCAGTTCTTC. Amino acids: CASSPGWVDEQFF.